A single sample gave rise to the 21 T cell receptor beta chains below, sequenced in a study of blood T cell repertoires in COVID-19. Profiled with immunoSEQ multiplex PCR; TCRdb holds only in-frame clones, not every one. The data hold approximately 41,000 clones, with 75% to 90% observed a single time. Sequences were obtained from peripheral blood. These receptors were collected from a woman aged 40 to 50 with acute or convalescent COVID-19.

The J gene is TRBJ1-5, the V gene TRBV6-5; perhaps TRBD1 as D (5 bases). Trimming took 0 bases from V and 5 from J, leaving 14 bases between them. Germline values: CDR1 MNHEY, CDR2 SVGAGI. The CDR3 contains 16 residues. The CDR3 reads CASSYSRRGADQPQHF. CDR3 coding DNA: TGTGCCAGCAGTTACTCGCGGAGGGGAGCGGATCAGCCCCAGCATTTT.

This sequence joins TRBV6-5 and TRBJ2-1, with D perhaps TRBD2 (6 bases). Between the trimmed V and J ends, which lost 5 bases and 6 bases, there was a span of 17 bases. The CDR3 totals 15 residues. The germline gives CDR1 MNHEY, CDR2 SVGAGI. In DNA, the CDR3 is TGTGCCAGCAGTCGGGACTCCCGTCCGAGCAATGAGCAGTTCTTC. This translates into CASSRDSRPSNEQFF.

This clone occurred once. In nucleotides, the CDR3 is TGTGCCATCCAGGTTACGGGCAATCAGCCCCAGCATTTT. This gives the protein CAIQVTGNQPQHF. The chain recombines TRBV28 with TRBJ1-5; D ambiguous. Trimming stripped 10 bases from V and 2 bases from J, with 12 bases between. This CDR3 has 13 amino acids. The germline V gene encodes CDR1 MDHEN and CDR2 SYDVKM.

The genes are TRBV27 and TRBJ2-6; the D gene is possibly TRBD1 (6 bases). This CDR3 region has 17 residues. V was clipped by 4 bases and J by 3 bases, with 16 bases between them. In germline, CDR1 is MNHEY, CDR2 SMNVEV (reference sequence). CDR3 sequence: CASSSQGSFGGANVLTF. As DNA, the CDR3 is TGTGCCAGCAGTTCACAGGGTTCTTTCGGTGGGGCCAACGTCCTGACTTTC.

V usage is TRBV5-5 and J usage is TRBJ2-7; D might be TRBD2 (7 bases). V lost 3 bases, J lost 1 base, and 14 bases lay in between. There are 15 residues in the CDR3. Germline lookup yields CDR1 SGHKS and CDR2 YYEKEE (reference sequence). The CDR3 DNA reads as TGTGCCAGCAGCTCACAGGGAGGGCAATCCTACGAGCAGTACTTC. Translated: CASSSQGGQSYEQYF. Supplemented by reference TRBV5-5 and TRBJ2-7, the full variable domain reads DAGVTQSPTHLIKTRGQQVTLRCSPISGHKSVSWYQQVLGQGPQFIFQYYEKEERGRGNFPDRFSARQFPNYSSELNVNALLLGDSALYLCASSSQGGQSYEQYFGPGTRLTVT.

This chain connects TRBV20-1 to TRBJ2-3; D not certain. The V end was cut by 7 bases, the J end by 1 base, with 3 bases between. CDR1 and CDR2 (germline): DFQATT, SNEGSKA (reference sequence). This CDR3 spans 10 amino acids. The CDR3 nucleotides are TGCAGTGGCGGCACAGATACGCAGTATTTT. Its translation is CSGGTDTQYF.

V gene TRBV7-9 combines with J gene TRBJ1-2; TRBD1 might be the D (5 bases). The V end lost 5 bases, the J end lost 5 bases, and 21 bases lay between the germline ends. The CDR3 runs 16 residues. Germline assignment: CDR1 SEHNR and CDR2 FQNEAQ (reference sequence). The CDR3 DNA follows: TGTGCCAGCAGCCCCGGGGGAACCGCCGGATCATATGGCTACACCTTC. Protein sequence: CASSPGGTAGSYGYTF.

The genes are TRBV7-8 and TRBJ2-6; 12 nucleotides agree with TRBD1. Germline lookup yields CDR1 SGHVS and CDR2 FQNEAQ. V lost 0 bases, J lost 3 bases, and 9 bases stayed unmatched. This CDR3 has 20 amino acids. The chain's CDR3 is CASSLAPPGQGAGGANVLTF. CDR3 nucleotide sequence: TGTGCCAGCAGCTTAGCGCCGCCGGGACAGGGGGCTGGTGGGGCCAACGTCCTGACTTTC.

V gene TRBV7-3 combines with J gene TRBJ1-1; D call uncertain. V lost 1 base, J lost 5 bases, and 14 bases lay in between. Germline CDR1 SGHTA, CDR2 FQGTGA. CDR3 length: 15 residues. The CDR3 reads CASSLNGGGGTEAFF. The DNA of the CDR3 is TGTGCCAGCAGCTTAAACGGCGGCGGTGGGACTGAAGCTTTCTTT.

The chain's CDR3 is CASSIGPFGGRPTDTQYF. CDR3 sequence (DNA): TGTGCCAGTAGTATAGGCCCCTTCGGGGGGAGGCCCACAGATACGCAGTATTTT. This chain joins TRBV19 and TRBJ2-3; 7 nucleotides match TRBD2. Trimming removed 1 base from V and 2 bases from J; junction bases left unmatched: 12. Germline lookup yields CDR1 LNHDA and CDR2 SQIVND (reference sequence). This CDR3 contains 18 residues.

The rearrangement joins TRBV7-2 to TRBJ1-3; tentatively, D is TRBD1 (5 bases). V gave up 2 bases and J gave up 1 base, with 9 bases separating them. The CDR3 is 15 residues long. Germline assignment: CDR1 SGHTA and CDR2 FQGNSA. CDR3 in amino acids: CASSLRGPSGNTIYF. The CDR3 nucleotides are TGTGCCAGCAGCTTAAGGGGCCCTTCTGGAAACACCATATATTTT.

The rearrangement uses TRBV7-2 and TRBJ2-6; no reliable D call. Trimming removed 5 bases from V and 0 bases from J, with 8 bases in between. CDR1 is SGHTA and CDR2 is FQGNSA in the germline V gene. This CDR3 has 15 amino acids. CDR3 in DNA: TGTGCCAGCAGCCCCTTAGACTCTGGGGCCAACGTCCTGACTTTC. It specifies CASSPLDSGANVLTF.

V and J are TRBV9 and TRBJ2-1; no definite D call. This CDR3 comprises 12 residues. CDR1 and CDR2 (germline): SGDLS, YYNGEE. Trimming left V 2 bases short and J 3 bases short, with 3 bases between. CDR3 amino acids: CASSVYYNEQFF. As DNA, the CDR3 is TGTGCCAGCAGCGTTTACTACAATGAGCAGTTCTTC.

The rearrangement uses TRBV6-6 and TRBJ1-5, with no clear D. The CDR3 sequence is 15 residues long. Germline V gives CDR1 MNHNY, CDR2 SVGAGI (reference sequence). V was trimmed by 6 bases and J by 3 bases, leaving 15 bases between them. The chain's CDR3 is CASRAWEGVNQPQHF. In nucleotides, the CDR3 is TGTGCCAGCAGGGCCTGGGAGGGAGTCAATCAGCCCCAGCATTTT.

This clone was observed once. The gene calls are TRBV10-3 and TRBJ1-4; 7 bases are a match to TRBD1. The CDR3 is 14 residues long. J lost 8 bases, V lost 5 bases, and 8 bases had no gene match. In germline, CDR1 is ENHRY, CDR2 SYGVKD. CDR3 sequence reads: CAISRQGGEEKLFF. Here the CDR3 DNA reads TGTGCCATCAGTCGACAGGGCGGGGAGGAAAAACTGTTTTTT.

This chain connects TRBV5-1 to TRBJ2-1; 10 nucleotides agree with TRBD2. This CDR3 has 17 residues. Trimming removed 0 bases from V and 8 bases from J; junction bases left unmatched: 11. Looked up from germline, CDR1 is SGHRS and CDR2 is YFSETQ. The CDR3 region has the DNA TGCGCCAGCAGCTTGGGGGCTAGCGGGAGTCGGGTACATGAGCAGTTCTTC. Protein sequence: CASSLGASGSRVHEQFF.

The chain is built from TRBV4-1 and TRBJ2-7; D may be TRBD1 (6 bases). Trimming took 1 base from V and 6 from J, leaving 19 bases between them. CDR1 MGHRA and CDR2 YSYEKL come from the germline V gene. There are 16 residues in the CDR3. CDR3 amino acids: CASSQVDMGFRGEQYF. In DNA form, the CDR3 reads TGCGCCAGCAGCCAAGTTGATATGGGTTTCAGGGGCGAGCAGTACTTC.

The J gene is TRBJ2-5, the V gene TRBV5-1; TRBD2 matches 11 bases. Germline CDR1 reads SGHRS; CDR2 reads YFSETQ. Losses at the gene ends were 0 bases for V and 1 base for J; bases not matched to a gene: 5. This CDR3 is 17 amino acids long. Written as DNA, the CDR3 is TGCGCCAGCAGCTTGGACGCTAGCGGGGGGCCCCAAGAGACCCAGTACTTC. As protein: CASSLDASGGPQETQYF. The full variable domain, rest sourced from reference TRBV5-1 and TRBJ2-5, is KAGVTQTPRYLIKTRGQQVTLSCSPISGHRSVSWYQQTPGQGLQFLFEYFSETQRNKGNFPGRFSGRQFSNSRSEMNVSTLELGDSALYLCASSLDASGGPQETQYFGPGTRLLVL.

This chain joins TRBV2 and TRBJ1-4, with D perhaps TRBD1 (6 bases). Trimming removed 3 bases from V and 8 bases from J, with 19 bases in between. The CDR3 is made up of 16 amino acids. Germline CDR1 and CDR2: SNHLY and FYNNEI. DNA for the CDR3: TGTGCCAGCAGTGATGGCGGCCTCAGGGGAAACGAAAAACTGTTTTTT. It codes for CASSDGGLRGNEKLFF.

The rearrangement uses TRBV28 and TRBJ1-1; 12 positions agree with TRBD1. The germline gives CDR1 MDHEN, CDR2 SYDVKM. This CDR3 is 16 amino acids long. V was clipped by 6 bases and J by 3 bases; unmatched bases: 8. The CDR3, as DNA: TGTGCCAGCAGACCTACCGGGACAGGGGGCTACACTGAAGCTTTCTTT. Its protein is CASRPTGTGGYTEAFF.

The chain recombines TRBV11-1 with TRBJ1-1, with unresolved D. In germline, CDR1 is SGHAT, CDR2 FQDESV (reference sequence). The CDR3 runs 11 residues. Trimming took off 5 bases at V and 2 bases at J, with 3 bases between the two ends. CDR3 protein: CASSLNTEAFF. DNA of the CDR3: TGTGCCAGCAGCCTTAACACTGAAGCTTTCTTT.